The subject of this entry is one T cell receptor beta chain. Its antigen remains unknown. A read error may be the cause here, since a much bigger clone is one base away. These data are taken from a study of T cells in Graves' hyperthyroidism and ophthalmopathy. Amplification of TCR beta CDR3 regions was performed using RNA transcripts as template. The TCR CDR3 was amplified in a first-round RT-PCR using the HTBI primer set. TCRdb reanalysed the multiplex PCR reads using MiXCR and keeps one entry per CDR3 protein. The data contain nearly 750,000 distinct CDR3 sequences, just over 35% of them singletons. It was considered stable Graves' hyperthyroidism when ophthalmopathy did not progress within 18 months. Patients aged 18 to 65 had newly diagnosed hyperthyroidism of under 2 months' duration. Cells are PBMCs isolated from roughly 9.3 ml of fresh blood. Study findings and constraints: Also found in blood were most expanded thyroid clonotypes above 0.001.

This TCR was recovered from a woman between 40 and 55 years old with Graves' hyperthyroidism. Sequencing was performed on blood.

This CDR3 reads CASSSGGDYGYAF. CDR3 DNA: TGCGCCAGCAGCTCAGGGGGCGACTATGGCTACGCCTTC. The genes are TRBV5-1 and TRBJ1-2; the match to TRBD1 covers 8 bases. CDR1 and CDR2 (germline): SGHRS, YFSETQ. The length of the CDR3 is 13 residues.